Below are 17 T cell receptor beta chains sequenced from a single sample in a study of PD-1 blockade in classical Hodgkin lymphoma. Time point specified: cycle 4 day 1 (C4D1), after around six weeks of nivolumab. Brentuximab vedotin exposure varied among the patients, all of whom had relapsed after autologous stem cell transplantation. Only in-frame clones appear in the TCRdb table, and some are missing; sequencing was by immunoSEQ multiplex PCR. The data show some 93,000 clones, with nearly 85% seen just once and around 15% held by the top ten. Sequencing was performed on peripheral blood mononuclear cells (PBMCs), taken before the fourth cycle of nivolumab. The receptors come from a human donor with classical Hodgkin lymphoma.

The J gene is TRBJ2-4, the V gene TRBV10-1; unclear D gene. Per the germline V gene, CDR1 is WNHNN and CDR2 is SYGVQD (reference sequence). Trimming cost V 5 bases and J 12 bases, with 5 bases left between them. CDR3 length: 9 residues. The chain's CDR3 is CASSPAQYF. The CDR3 bases are TGCGCCAGCAGTCCCGCTCAGTACTTC.

J is TRBJ2-4 and V is TRBV28; possibly TRBD1 for D (6 bases). Germline assignment: CDR1 MDHEN and CDR2 SYDVKM. V lost 5 bases and J lost 11, with 16 bases in between. The CDR3 spans 13 residues. As DNA, the CDR3 is TGTGCCAGCAGTCCCCCCGGGACAACCTTTCAGTACTTC. Amino acids: CASSPPGTTFQYF.

The chain joins TRBV5-5 to TRBJ1-5; tentatively, D is TRBD1 (5 bases). CDR3 length equals 15 residues. Germline V gene data show CDR1 as SGHKS and CDR2 as YYEKEE (reference sequence). V lost 1 base and J 4 bases, leaving 12 bases between the germline ends. The CDR3 DNA is TGTGCCAGCAGCTTGAGGTGGGGGAGAAATCAGCCCCAGCATTTT. As protein: CASSLRWGRNQPQHF.

The J gene is TRBJ1-1, the V gene TRBV6-1; possibly TRBD1 for D (6 bases). V was trimmed by 7 bases and J by 5 bases, leaving 20 bases between them. The CDR3 is made up of 15 amino acids. Looked up from germline, CDR1 is MNHNS and CDR2 is SASEGT. CDR3 nucleotide sequence: TGTGCCAGCACCCAAAAGGGGGAATCGGGGACTGAAGCTTTCTTT. Encoded protein: CASTQKGESGTEAFF.

This clone has only one observation. The rearrangement links TRBV7-9 to TRBJ2-3, with TRBD2 matching over 7 bases. The V segment lost 1 base and the J segment 0 bases; nucleotides outside the gene matches: 4. The CDR3 is made up of 16 amino acids. Per germline, CDR1 SEHNR and CDR2 FQNEAQ (reference sequence). The CDR3 region is CASSLDVAGSTDTQYF. DNA for the CDR3: TGTGCCAGCAGCTTAGATGTAGCGGGTAGCACAGATACGCAGTATTTT.

CDR3 coding DNA: TGTGCCAGCACGCTGGGAGCGGGAGGGAACACCGGGGAGCTGTTTTTT. Translation: CASTLGAGGNTGELFF. The chain couples TRBV28 to TRBJ2-2, with 9 bases lining up with TRBD2. V was clipped by 7 bases and J by 1 base; unmatched bases: 7. Germline CDR1 and CDR2: MDHEN and SYDVKM. CDR3 length equals 16 residues.

The chain recombines TRBV6-5 with TRBJ2-2; D possibly corresponds to TRBD1 (6 bases). The CDR3 totals 14 residues. The V gene's germline CDR1 is MNHEY and CDR2 SVGAGI. The V end lost 6 bases, the J end lost 7 bases, and 15 bases lay between the germline ends. CDR3 loop: CASRLRGVNGELFF. The CDR3 coding sequence is TGTGCCAGCAGACTCAGGGGTGTAAACGGGGAGCTGTTTTTT.

This chain links TRBV7-2 with TRBJ1-1, with D possibly TRBD1 on 5 matching bases. This CDR3 spans 14 amino acids. CDR1 and CDR2 (germline): SGHTA, FQGNSA. V was cut by 5 bases and J by 6 bases, with 16 bases left in between. The CDR3: CASSVTRTRAEAFF. CDR3 nucleotide sequence: TGTGCCAGCAGCGTTACGAGGACCAGGGCTGAAGCTTTCTTT.

The rearrangement links TRBV19 to TRBJ2-2; unclear D gene. Per the germline V gene, CDR1 is LNHDA and CDR2 is SQIVND (reference sequence). V dropped 3 bases and J dropped 7 bases, with 9 bases sitting between them. The CDR3 length is 13 residues. The CDR3 here is CASSITVLGELFF. CDR3 coding DNA: TGTGCCAGTAGTATTACAGTCCTCGGGGAGCTGTTTTTT.

The chain combines TRBV19 with TRBJ1-2; D ambiguous. CDR3 length: 14 amino acids. The germline V and J ends were trimmed by 7 bases and 8 bases, with 20 bases remaining between them. The germline V gene encodes CDR1 LNHDA and CDR2 SQIVND (reference sequence). The CDR3 region is CASTYLDGLRGYTF. The DNA of the CDR3 is TGTGCCAGTACCTACTTAGACGGTCTAAGGGGCTACACCTTC.

The rearrangement links TRBV2 to TRBJ2-7, with TRBD1 matching over 7 bases. The CDR3 is 17 residues long. From germline, CDR1 is SNHLY and CDR2 FYNNEI. With 4 bases clipped from V and 1 base from J, the junction kept 13 bases outside the gene matches. CDR3 in amino acids: CASSGGPGQVGSYEQYF. The CDR3 DNA sequence: TGTGCCAGCAGTGGGGGGCCCGGACAGGTGGGATCCTACGAGCAGTACTTC.

This clone occurred once. J is TRBJ1-1 and V is TRBV28; D gene unclear. This CDR3 is built from 12 residues. The germline CDR1 and CDR2 sequences are MDHEN and SYDVKM. Trimming shortened V by 3 bases and J by 11 bases, and 13 bases separated the two germline ends. The CDR3 bases are TGTGCCAGCAGTTTCCGGGCGGGGTTGGCTTTCTTT. The encoded protein is CASSFRAGLAFF.

This chain joins TRBV4-1 and TRBJ2-1; 7 bases fit TRBD2. This CDR3 has 18 residues. Germline assignment: CDR1 MGHRA and CDR2 YSYEKL. V dropped 1 base and J dropped 4; count of bases not matched to a gene: 13. CDR3 region: CASSQAGDLADVYNEQFF. CDR3 DNA sequence: TGCGCCAGCAGCCAAGCTGGGGATCTAGCGGATGTTTACAATGAGCAGTTCTTC.

This rearrangement joins TRBV10-3 to TRBJ1-4; the match to TRBD1 covers 10 bases. CDR1 ENHRY and CDR2 SYGVKD come from the germline V gene. The trim removed 11 bases at V and 10 bases at J, leaving 13 bases unmatched. CDR3 length: 14 amino acids. CDR3 amino acids: CAVQAGTGEGKLFF. The CDR3 coding sequence is TGTGCCGTCCAAGCCGGGACAGGGGAGGGAAAACTGTTTTTT.

On this clone: Other nucleotide sequences in the sample specify the same CDR3. DNA of the CDR3: TGTGCCATCAGTGAGTCTGGCGGGGAGCTGTTTTTT. Protein sequence: CAISESGGELFF. V is TRBV10-3 and J is TRBJ2-2; D call uncertain. Germline CDR1 ENHRY, CDR2 SYGVKD. This CDR3 has 12 residues. V was pared by 0 bases and J by 7 bases, with 3 bases between.

V usage is TRBV7-2 and J usage is TRBJ1-1; weak D call: TRBD1 (6 bases). The CDR3 totals 13 residues. From germline, CDR1 is SGHTA and CDR2 FQGNSA. Trimming took off 2 bases at V and 7 bases at J, with 11 bases between the two ends. This chain's CDR3 is CASSLYGGSEAFF. CDR3 coding DNA: TGTGCCAGCAGCTTATATGGGGGCAGTGAAGCTTTCTTT.

The V and J genes are TRBV5-6 and TRBJ2-3; 9 bases match TRBD2. J gave up 7 bases and V 0 bases, and 6 bases lay outside the gene matches. Germline values: CDR1 SGHDT, CDR2 YYEEEE. The CDR3 extends over 15 amino acids. The CDR3 spells CASSLGLAGAHTQYF. The DNA of the CDR3 is TGTGCCAGCAGCTTGGGTTTAGCGGGAGCACATACGCAGTATTTT.